This TCR beta chain was recorded in a study of T cell repertoires in cytomegalovirus infection. Study-level background: Through public TCR beta signatures, both CMV infection and matching HLA type were indicated.

Study-wide results and limits: Of the TCR beta families, the public ones yielded a cumulative frequency that identified carriers of CMV plus the relevant HLA. Ex vivo, HLA-C-restricted CMV-specific TCR beta clonotypes prevailed over the rest of the response.

Germline V gene data show CDR1 as LGHNA and CDR2 as YNFKEQ. Unmatched junction bases numbered 10, after V lost 0 bases and J lost 5 bases. CDR3 size: 18 residues. TCRdb re-analysed the reads in MiXCR, keeping a single row per CDR3 protein. The sample shows a few hundred thousand distinct CDR3 sequences, approximately 17% of them seen only once. This clonotype was found a few times. Its antigen is unknown. The receptor's source is a human donor in good health (CMV status not recorded). Some clones in this sample may be carry-over from other donors' samples. Sequenced input: CD8+ T cells from PBMCs. The chain combines TRBV4-2 with TRBJ2-1; TRBD2 matches at 10 bases. The CDR3 is CASSQDRAGGSYHNEQFF. In DNA form, the CDR3 reads TGTGCCAGCAGCCAAGATCGAGCGGGGGGGTCTTACCACAATGAGCAGTTCTTC.